These 10 T cell receptor beta chains were all obtained from the same sample, sequenced in a study of OX40 agonist ivuxolimab in advanced cancers. Assay: immunoSEQ multiplex PCR; the TCRdb copy retains only in-frame clones and omits some. The data contain 5,000 to 6,500 clones, 60% to 85% of them seen just once; the ten biggest clones take up around two thirds. This sample comprised CD4+ or CD8+ T cells sorted from blood, obtained in a trial of the OX40 agonist ivuxolimab. All receptors derive from an adult with an advanced solid tumor such as melanoma, head and neck, liver or kidney cancer.

This clone was observed many times. The rearrangement joins TRBV4-1 to TRBJ2-2; D is possibly TRBD2 (5 bases). Trimming took off 0 bases at V and 7 bases at J, with 15 bases between the two ends. The CDR3 has 16 residues. The germline V gene has CDR1 MGHRA and CDR2 YSYEKL. CDR3 sequence (DNA): TGCGCCAGCAGCCAAGAAGGAGATAGCGCCAGCGGGGAGCTGTTTTTT. Translated, it gives CASSQEGDSASGELFF.

In the case of this clone: The junction differs from germline at one of its ends, possibly a read error. The CDR3 loop is CASSENEEPPF. CDR3 bases: TGTGCCAGCAGTGAGAATGAAGAACCACCCTTC. The chain couples TRBV6-1 to TRBJ1-2; D not certain. From germline, CDR1 is MNHNS and CDR2 SASEGT. CDR3 length: 11 residues.

This rearrangement joins TRBV7-3 to TRBJ2-1; TRBD2 agrees at 14 bases. Germline V CDR1 and CDR2: SGHTA, FQGTGA. Germline trimming cut 5 bases from V and 6 bases from J; bases unmatched to any gene: 3. The CDR3 loop spans 15 amino acids. The CDR3 DNA reads as TGTGCCAGCAGCCCGACTAGCGGGAGGGCCAATGAGCAGTTCTTC. Translating gives CASSPTSGRANEQFF.

The V and J genes are TRBV19 and TRBJ1-1; D unclear. This CDR3 spans 14 amino acids. Trimming stripped 3 bases from V and 5 bases from J, with 13 bases between. The germline V gene has CDR1 LNHDA and CDR2 SQIVND (reference sequence). The CDR3: CASSIQRGFTEAFF. In DNA form, the CDR3 reads TGTGCCAGTAGTATCCAACGCGGTTTTACTGAAGCTTTCTTT.

This chain uses TRBV7-3 with TRBJ2-7, with a tentative D call TRBD2 (6 bases). V lost 5 bases and J 1 base, leaving 15 bases between the germline ends. Germline V gene sequence: CDR1 SGHTA, CDR2 FQGTGA. CDR3 length: 15 amino acids. CDR3 amino acids: CASSRDGGPSYEQYF. The CDR3 region has the DNA TGTGCCAGCAGCCGAGACGGGGGACCGTCCTACGAGCAGTACTTC.

V is TRBV7-6 and J is TRBJ2-7; TRBD1 agrees at 7 bases. This CDR3 is built from 13 residues. With 5 bases clipped from V and 5 bases from J, the junction kept 6 bases outside the gene matches. Per germline, CDR1 SGHVS and CDR2 FNYEAQ. CDR3 nucleotides: TGTGCCAGCAGCGGGAACAGGGGCGACGAGCAGTACTTC. It translates to CASSGNRGDEQYF.

In this sample, this clone turned up once. V usage is TRBV6-6 and J usage is TRBJ2-4; no clear D gene. The CDR3 spans 11 residues. The V gene lost 0 bases and the J gene lost 7 bases, with 1 base spanning the gap. CDR1 is MNHNY, CDR2 SVGAGI, per germline (reference sequence). The CDR3 nucleotides read TGTGCCAGCAGTTACTCGAACATTCAGTACTTC. Encoded protein: CASSYSNIQYF.

The chain recombines TRBV5-4 with TRBJ2-1; 10 bases map to TRBD1. Germline V gene lookup returns CDR1 SGHNT and CDR2 YYREEE (reference sequence). This CDR3 has 13 amino acids. V lost 4 bases, J lost 7 bases, and 2 bases stayed unmatched. The CDR3 nucleotides read TGTGCCAGCAGCCCGGACAGGGGGAATGAGCAGTTCTTC. It codes for CASSPDRGNEQFF. Based on the CDR3 plus reference TRBV5-4 and TRBJ2-1, the full variable domain is ETGVTQSPTHLIKTRGQQVTLRCSSQSGHNTVSWYQQALGQGPQFIFQYYREEENGRGNFPPRFSGLQFPNYSSELNVNALELDDSALYLCASSPDRGNEQFFGPGTRLTVL.

This chain links TRBV6-6 with TRBJ1-5; D remains ambiguous. Per the germline V gene, CDR1 is MNHNY and CDR2 is SVGAGI (reference sequence). The CDR3 totals 11 residues. Deletions cut 7 bases from V and 6 bases from J, with 7 bases between. The CDR3 is CASKEGQPQHF. The CDR3 DNA reads TGTGCCAGCAAGGAAGGTCAGCCCCAGCATTTT.

V and J are TRBV5-4 and TRBJ2-7, with 9 bases matching TRBD1. The CDR3 sequence is 13 residues long. CDR1 and CDR2 from the germline V gene are SGHNT and YYREEE (reference sequence). The V and J ends lost 4 bases and 5 bases, in that order; junction bases with no gene match: 4. In nucleotides, the CDR3 is TGTGCCAGCAGCCAGGACAGGGGCCACGAGCAGTACTTC. This gives the protein CASSQDRGHEQYF.